This TCR beta chain was sequenced for a study of blood T cells in healthy people across ages. As for this clonotype: Its antigen is unidentified.

Study findings and constraints: It was not known whether donors were CMV positive (a possible confounder of expanded clonotype changes).

A second roughly 6 to 11 cycle PCR used barcoded and J-beta primers. With 12 random nucleotides, a template-switch adaptor tagged each individual cDNA molecule. Using its own MiXCR run on the 5' RACE reads, TCRdb lists one record per CDR3 protein. Among about 730,000 distinct CDR3 sequences listed, 35% to 45% were seen once. Isolation yielded PBMCs, at least 6.5 million per sample, in every case. What was sequenced was blood. The source of this sequence is a woman aged 60-75 years in good health.

In DNA, the CDR3 is TGTGCCAGCAGTGAGCCGGGTTTAGGCAAAAACATTCAGTACTTC. This codes for CASSEPGLGKNIQYF. V gene TRBV6-1 combines with J gene TRBJ2-4; the D is unclear. CDR1 is MNHNS, CDR2 SASEGT, per germline. V lost 3 bases and J 3 bases, leaving 12 bases between the germline ends. This CDR3 has 15 amino acids.